What follows is one TCR beta chain and its context. Its antigen is undetermined. The authors amplified TCR beta CDR3 regions from RNA transcripts. Scientists carried out first-round RT-PCR using HTBI primers and then a second-round multiplex PCR. A single record per CDR3 protein comes from TCRdb applying MiXCR to the multiplex PCR reads. This sample carries almost 400,000 distinct CDR3 sequences, around 20% of them seen once, and the ten largest clones take more than 1.5%. Patients were left out if they had other autoimmune diseases, uncontrolled infections, pregnancy or lactation. This sample is drawn from a study of Graves' ophthalmopathy and Graves' hyperthyroidism. General observations from the study: Discriminating ophthalmopathy from stable hyperthyroidism, a 13-signature model attained a sensitivity of about 85% and a specificity of about 79%.

The receptor was derived from a woman under 30 with Graves' ophthalmopathy. The sample taken for sequencing was peripheral blood.

CDR3 sequence: CASSFALGSSEQYF. Here the CDR3 DNA reads TGTGCCAGCAGTTTCGCCCTGGGTTCTTCCGAGCAGTACTTC. This rearrangement joins TRBV28 to TRBJ2-7; D call uncertain. The CDR3 length is 14 residues. From germline, CDR1 is MDHEN and CDR2 SYDVKM. V was shortened by 3 bases and J by 6 bases, with 15 bases between the two germline ends.